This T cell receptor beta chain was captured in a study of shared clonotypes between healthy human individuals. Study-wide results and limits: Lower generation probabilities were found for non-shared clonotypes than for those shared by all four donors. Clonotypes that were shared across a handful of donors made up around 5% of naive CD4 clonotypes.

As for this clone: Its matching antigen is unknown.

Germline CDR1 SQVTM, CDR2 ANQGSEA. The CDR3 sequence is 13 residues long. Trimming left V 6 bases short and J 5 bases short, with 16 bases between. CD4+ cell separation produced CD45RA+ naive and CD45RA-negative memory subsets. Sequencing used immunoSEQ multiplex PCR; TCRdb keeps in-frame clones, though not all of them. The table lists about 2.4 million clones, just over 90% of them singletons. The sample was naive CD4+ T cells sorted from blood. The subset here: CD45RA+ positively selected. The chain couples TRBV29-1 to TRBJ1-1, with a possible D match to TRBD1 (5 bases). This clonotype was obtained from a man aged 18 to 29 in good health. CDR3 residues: CSVQGRLVTEAFF. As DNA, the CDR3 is TGCAGCGTCCAGGGACGGTTGGTTACTGAAGCTTTCTTT.